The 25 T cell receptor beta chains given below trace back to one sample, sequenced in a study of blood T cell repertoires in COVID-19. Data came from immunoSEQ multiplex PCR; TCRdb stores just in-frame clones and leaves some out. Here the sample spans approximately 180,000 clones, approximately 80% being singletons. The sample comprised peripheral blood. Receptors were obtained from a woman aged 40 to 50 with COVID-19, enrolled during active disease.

This CDR3 reads CASSYTGQGQPQHF. The CDR3 DNA sequence: TGTGCCAGCAGTTATACGGGACAGGGTCAGCCCCAGCATTTT. The chain joins TRBV6-5 to TRBJ1-5, with 9 bases aligning to TRBD1. Germline V gives CDR1 MNHEY, CDR2 SVGAGI. The CDR3 runs to 14 residues. The V segment lost 3 bases and the J segment 6 bases; nucleotides outside the gene matches: 3.

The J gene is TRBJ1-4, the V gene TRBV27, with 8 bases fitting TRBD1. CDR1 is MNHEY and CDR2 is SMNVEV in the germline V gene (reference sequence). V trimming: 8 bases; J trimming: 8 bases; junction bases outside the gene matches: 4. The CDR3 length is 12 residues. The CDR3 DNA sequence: TGTGCCAGCGGGACAGGTTGGGAAAAACTGTTTTTT. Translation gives CASGTGWEKLFF.

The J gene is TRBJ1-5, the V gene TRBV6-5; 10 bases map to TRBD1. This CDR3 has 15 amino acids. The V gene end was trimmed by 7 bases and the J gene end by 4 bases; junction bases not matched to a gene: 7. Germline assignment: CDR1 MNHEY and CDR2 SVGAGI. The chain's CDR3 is CASTPSGQGNQPQHF. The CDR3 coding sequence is TGTGCCAGCACCCCTTCGGGACAGGGGAATCAGCCCCAGCATTTT.

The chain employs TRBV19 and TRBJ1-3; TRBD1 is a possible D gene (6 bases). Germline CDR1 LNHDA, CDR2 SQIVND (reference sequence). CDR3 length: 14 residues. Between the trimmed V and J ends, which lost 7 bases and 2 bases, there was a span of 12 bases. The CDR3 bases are TGTGCCAGTACCATAGGGGGAACTGGAAACACCATATATTTT. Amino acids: CASTIGGTGNTIYF.

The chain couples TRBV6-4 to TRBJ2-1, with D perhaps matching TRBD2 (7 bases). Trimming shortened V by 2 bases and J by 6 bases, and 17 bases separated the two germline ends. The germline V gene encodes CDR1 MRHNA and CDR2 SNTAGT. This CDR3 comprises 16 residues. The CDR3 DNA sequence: TGTGCCAGCAGTGACCGGGGGCTAGCGGCTTTCAATGAGCAGTTCTTC. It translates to CASSDRGLAAFNEQFF.

This chain's CDR3 is CASSLWGTGTTEAFF. The CDR3 coding sequence is TGCGCCAGCAGCTTGTGGGGGACAGGGACGACTGAAGCTTTCTTT. The chain carries TRBV5-1 and TRBJ1-1; 9 bases line up with TRBD1. Per germline, CDR1 SGHRS and CDR2 YFSETQ. The CDR3 runs 15 residues. Germline trimming cut 1 base from V and 5 bases from J; bases unmatched to any gene: 6.

The CDR3 is CASNPRTGARRTYNEQFF. The CDR3 nucleotides are TGTGCCAGTAATCCCCGGACAGGGGCGAGGCGTACCTACAATGAGCAGTTCTTC. The chain uses TRBV19 and TRBJ2-1, with 9 bases fitting TRBD1. Looked up from germline, CDR1 is LNHDA and CDR2 is SQIVND (reference sequence). Losses at the gene ends were 7 bases for V and 2 bases for J; bases not matched to a gene: 15. The CDR3 runs to 18 residues.

Here the CDR3 reads CASSFGTGFQETQYF. DNA for the CDR3: TGTGCCAGCAGCTTCGGTACAGGGTTCCAAGAGACCCAGTACTTC. This rearrangement joins TRBV7-6 to TRBJ2-5; D may be TRBD1 (6 bases). The CDR3 spans 15 residues. V lost 3 bases and J 1 base, leaving 12 bases between the germline ends. Per the germline V gene, CDR1 is SGHVS and CDR2 is FNYEAQ.

This chain's CDR3 is CASSHGLAGGWEDEQFF. The CDR3 DNA is TGTGCCAGCAGCCACGGACTAGCGGGAGGGTGGGAGGATGAGCAGTTCTTC. The chain has TRBV28 and TRBJ2-1; 15 bases agree with TRBD2. CDR1 and CDR2 (germline): MDHEN, SYDVKM. J gave up 8 bases and V 6 bases, and 11 bases lay outside the gene matches. CDR3 length equals 17 residues.

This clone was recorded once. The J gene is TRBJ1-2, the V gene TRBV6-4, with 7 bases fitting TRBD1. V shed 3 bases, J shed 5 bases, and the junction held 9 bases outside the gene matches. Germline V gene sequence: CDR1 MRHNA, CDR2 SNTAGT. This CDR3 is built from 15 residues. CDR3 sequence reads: CASSERDSAVYGYTF. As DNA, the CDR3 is TGTGCCAGCAGTGAGCGGGACAGTGCTGTTTATGGCTACACCTTC.

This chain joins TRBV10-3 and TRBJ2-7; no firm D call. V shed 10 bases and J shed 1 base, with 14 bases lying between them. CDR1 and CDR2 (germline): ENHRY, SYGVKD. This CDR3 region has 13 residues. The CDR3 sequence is CATSTTDSYEQYF. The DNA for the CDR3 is TGTGCCACCTCTACTACCGATTCCTACGAGCAGTACTTC.

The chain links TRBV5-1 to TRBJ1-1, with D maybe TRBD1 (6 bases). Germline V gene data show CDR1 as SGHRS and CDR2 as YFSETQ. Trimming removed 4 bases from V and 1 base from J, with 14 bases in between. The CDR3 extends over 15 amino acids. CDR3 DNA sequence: TGCGCCAGCAGCCCCCGGACAGTTTCGAACACTGAAGCTTTCTTT. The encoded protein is CASSPRTVSNTEAFF.

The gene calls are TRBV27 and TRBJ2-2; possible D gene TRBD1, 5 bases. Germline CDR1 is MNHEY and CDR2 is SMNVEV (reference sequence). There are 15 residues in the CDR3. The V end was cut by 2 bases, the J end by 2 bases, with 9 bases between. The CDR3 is CASSLKQDNTGELFF. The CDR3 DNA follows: TGTGCCAGCAGTTTAAAACAGGATAACACCGGGGAGCTGTTTTTT.

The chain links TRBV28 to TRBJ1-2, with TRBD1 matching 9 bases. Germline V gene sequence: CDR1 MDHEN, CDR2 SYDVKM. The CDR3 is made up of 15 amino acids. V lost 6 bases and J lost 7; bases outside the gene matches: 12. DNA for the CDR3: TGTGCCAGCAGGCATGCCGGGACAGGGACGGGTGGCTACACCTTC. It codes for CASRHAGTGTGGYTF.

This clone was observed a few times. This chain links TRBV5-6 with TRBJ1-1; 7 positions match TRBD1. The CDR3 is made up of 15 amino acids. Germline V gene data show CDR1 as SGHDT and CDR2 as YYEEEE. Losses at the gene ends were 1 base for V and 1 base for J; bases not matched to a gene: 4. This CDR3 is CASSLYKGANTEAFF. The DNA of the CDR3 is TGTGCCAGCAGCTTGTACAAGGGGGCGAACACTGAAGCTTTCTTT.

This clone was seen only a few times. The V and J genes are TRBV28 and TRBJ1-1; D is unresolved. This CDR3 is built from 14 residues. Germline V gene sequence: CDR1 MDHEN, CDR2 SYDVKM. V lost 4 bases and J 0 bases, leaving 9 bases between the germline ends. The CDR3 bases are TGTGCCAGCAGTTCCCCAGGTTTGAACACTGAAGCTTTCTTT. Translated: CASSSPGLNTEAFF.

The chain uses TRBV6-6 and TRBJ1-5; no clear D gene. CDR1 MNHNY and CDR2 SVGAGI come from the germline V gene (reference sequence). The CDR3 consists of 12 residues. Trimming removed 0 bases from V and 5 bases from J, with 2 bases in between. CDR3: CASSYSDQPQHF. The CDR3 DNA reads TGTGCCAGCAGTTACTCCGATCAGCCCCAGCATTTT.

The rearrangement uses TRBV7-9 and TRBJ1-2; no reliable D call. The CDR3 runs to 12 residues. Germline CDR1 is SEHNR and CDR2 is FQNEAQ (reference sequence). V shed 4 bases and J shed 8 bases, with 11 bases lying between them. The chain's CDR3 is CASSSRVGGYTF. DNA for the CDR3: TGTGCCAGCAGCTCGCGGGTCGGAGGCTACACCTTC.

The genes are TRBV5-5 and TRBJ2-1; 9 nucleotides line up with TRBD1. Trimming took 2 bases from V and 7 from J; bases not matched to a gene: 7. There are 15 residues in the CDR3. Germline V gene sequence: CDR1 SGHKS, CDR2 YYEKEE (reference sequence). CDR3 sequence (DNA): TGTGCCAGCAGCTTAGGACAGGGGTCGGTAAATGAGCAGTTCTTC. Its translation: CASSLGQGSVNEQFF.

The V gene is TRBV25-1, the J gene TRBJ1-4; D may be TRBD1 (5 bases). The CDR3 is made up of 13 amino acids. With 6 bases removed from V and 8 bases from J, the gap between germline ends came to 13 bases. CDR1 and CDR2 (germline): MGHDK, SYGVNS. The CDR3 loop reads CASRRGNPEKLFF. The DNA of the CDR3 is TGTGCCAGCAGGCGGGGGAACCCAGAAAAACTGTTTTTT. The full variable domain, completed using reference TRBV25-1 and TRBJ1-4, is EADIYQTPRYLVIGTGKKITLECSQTMGHDKMYWYQQDPGMELHLIHYSYGVNSTEKGDLSSESTVSRIRTEHFPLTLESARPSHTSQYLCASRRGNPEKLFFGSGTQLSVL.

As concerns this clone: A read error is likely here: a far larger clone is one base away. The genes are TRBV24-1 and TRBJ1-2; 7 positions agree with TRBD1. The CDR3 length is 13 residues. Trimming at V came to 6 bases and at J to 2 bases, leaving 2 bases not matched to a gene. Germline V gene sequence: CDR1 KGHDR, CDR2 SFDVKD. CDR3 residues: CATSRDRNYGYTF. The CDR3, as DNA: TGTGCCACCAGTAGGGACAGAAACTATGGCTACACCTTC.

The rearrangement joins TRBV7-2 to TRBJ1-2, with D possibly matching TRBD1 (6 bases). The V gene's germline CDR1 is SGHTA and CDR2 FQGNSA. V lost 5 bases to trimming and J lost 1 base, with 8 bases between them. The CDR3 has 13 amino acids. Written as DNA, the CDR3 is TGTGCCAGCAGCCGACAGGTTAACTATGGCTACACCTTC. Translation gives CASSRQVNYGYTF.

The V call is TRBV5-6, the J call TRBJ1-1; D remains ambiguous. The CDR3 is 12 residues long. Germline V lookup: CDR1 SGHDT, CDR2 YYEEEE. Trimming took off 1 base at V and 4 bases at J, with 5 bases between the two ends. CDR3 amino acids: CASSLSLTEAFF. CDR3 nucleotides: TGTGCCAGCAGCTTGTCTCTCACTGAAGCTTTCTTT.

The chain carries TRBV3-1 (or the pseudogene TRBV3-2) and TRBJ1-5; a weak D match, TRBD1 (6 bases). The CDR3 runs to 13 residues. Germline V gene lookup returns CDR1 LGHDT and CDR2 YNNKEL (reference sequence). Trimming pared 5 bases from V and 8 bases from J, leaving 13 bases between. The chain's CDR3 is CASSYREGEPQHF. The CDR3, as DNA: TGTGCCAGCAGCTACAGGGAGGGGGAGCCCCAGCATTTT.

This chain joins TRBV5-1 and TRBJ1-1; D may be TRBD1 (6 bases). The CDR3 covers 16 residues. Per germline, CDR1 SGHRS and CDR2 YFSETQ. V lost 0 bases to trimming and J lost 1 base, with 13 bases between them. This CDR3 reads CASSLALGRGNTEAFF. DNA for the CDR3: TGCGCCAGCAGCTTGGCCCTGGGCAGGGGGAACACTGAAGCTTTCTTT.